This T cell receptor (beta chain) is drawn from a study of blood T cell repertoires in COVID-19. Background on the study: Donors in the United States, Italy and Spain gave samples during acute or convalescent COVID-19.

Assay used: immunoSEQ multiplex PCR; TCRdb lists only in-frame clones, some missing. Among some 290,000 clones, roughly 90% were seen once, and the ten largest hold around 3.9%. CDR3 length: 12 amino acids. Germline-derived CDR1 and CDR2 are SGHKS and YYEKEE (reference sequence). With 2 bases removed from V and 5 bases from J, the gap between germline ends came to 6 bases. The sequenced sample consisted of PBMCs or T cells enriched from blood (not recorded which). The chain combines TRBV5-5 with TRBJ2-3; no clear D. This receptor was taken from a woman in her twenties or thirties who had been exposed to COVID-19. CDR3: CASSFRRDTQYF. As DNA, the CDR3 is TGTGCCAGCAGCTTTAGGAGAGATACGCAGTATTTT. The variable domain in full, completed from reference TRBV5-5 and TRBJ2-3, reads DAGVTQSPTHLIKTRGQQVTLRCSPISGHKSVSWYQQVLGQGPQFIFQYYEKEERGRGNFPDRFSARQFPNYSSELNVNALLLGDSALYLCASSFRRDTQYFGPGTRLTVL.